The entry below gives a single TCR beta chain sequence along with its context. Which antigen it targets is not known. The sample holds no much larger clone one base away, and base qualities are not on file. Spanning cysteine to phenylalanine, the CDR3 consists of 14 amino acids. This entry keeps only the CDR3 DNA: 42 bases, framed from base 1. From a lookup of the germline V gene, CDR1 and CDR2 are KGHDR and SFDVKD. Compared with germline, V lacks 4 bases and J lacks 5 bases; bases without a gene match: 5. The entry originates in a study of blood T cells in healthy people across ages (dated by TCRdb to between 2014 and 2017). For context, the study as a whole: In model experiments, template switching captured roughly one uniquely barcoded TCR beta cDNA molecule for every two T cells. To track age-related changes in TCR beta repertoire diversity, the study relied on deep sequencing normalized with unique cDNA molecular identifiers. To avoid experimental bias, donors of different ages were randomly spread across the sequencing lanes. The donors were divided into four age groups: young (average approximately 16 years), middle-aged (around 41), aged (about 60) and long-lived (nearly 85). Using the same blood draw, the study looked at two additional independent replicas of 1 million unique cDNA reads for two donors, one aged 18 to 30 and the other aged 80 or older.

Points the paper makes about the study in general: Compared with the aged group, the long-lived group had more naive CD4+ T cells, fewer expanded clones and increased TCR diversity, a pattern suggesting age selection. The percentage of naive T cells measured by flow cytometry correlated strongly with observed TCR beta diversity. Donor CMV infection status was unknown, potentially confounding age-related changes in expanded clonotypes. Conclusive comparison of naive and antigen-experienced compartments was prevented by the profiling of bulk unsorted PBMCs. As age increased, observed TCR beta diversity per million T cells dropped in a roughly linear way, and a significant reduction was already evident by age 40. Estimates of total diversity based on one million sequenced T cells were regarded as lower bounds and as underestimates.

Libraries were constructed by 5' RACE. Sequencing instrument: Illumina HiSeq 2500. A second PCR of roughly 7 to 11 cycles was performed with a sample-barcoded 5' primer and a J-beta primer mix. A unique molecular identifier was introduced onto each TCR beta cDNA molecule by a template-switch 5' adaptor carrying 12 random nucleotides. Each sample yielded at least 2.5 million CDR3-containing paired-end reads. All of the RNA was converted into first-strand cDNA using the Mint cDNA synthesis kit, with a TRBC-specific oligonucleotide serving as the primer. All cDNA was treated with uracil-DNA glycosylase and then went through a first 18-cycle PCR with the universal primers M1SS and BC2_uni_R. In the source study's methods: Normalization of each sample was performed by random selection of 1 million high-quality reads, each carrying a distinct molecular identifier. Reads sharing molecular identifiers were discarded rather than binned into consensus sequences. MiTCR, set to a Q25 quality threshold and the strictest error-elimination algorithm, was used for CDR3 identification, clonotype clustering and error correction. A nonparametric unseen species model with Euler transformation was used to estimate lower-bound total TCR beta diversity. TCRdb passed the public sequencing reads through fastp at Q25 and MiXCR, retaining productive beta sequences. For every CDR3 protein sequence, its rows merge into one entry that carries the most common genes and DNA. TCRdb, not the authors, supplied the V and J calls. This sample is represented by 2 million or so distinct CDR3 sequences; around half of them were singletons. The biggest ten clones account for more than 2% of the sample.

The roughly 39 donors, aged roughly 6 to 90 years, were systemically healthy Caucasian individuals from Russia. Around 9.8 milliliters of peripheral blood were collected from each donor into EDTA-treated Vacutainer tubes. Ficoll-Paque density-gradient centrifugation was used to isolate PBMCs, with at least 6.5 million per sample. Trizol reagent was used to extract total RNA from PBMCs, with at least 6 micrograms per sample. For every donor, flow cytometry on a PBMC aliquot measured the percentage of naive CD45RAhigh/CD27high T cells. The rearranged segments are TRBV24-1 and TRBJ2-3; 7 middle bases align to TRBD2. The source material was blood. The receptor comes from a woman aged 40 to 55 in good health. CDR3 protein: CATSDRGLVDTQYF. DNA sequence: TGTGCCACCAGTGACCGCGGACTAGTAGATACGCAGTATTTT.